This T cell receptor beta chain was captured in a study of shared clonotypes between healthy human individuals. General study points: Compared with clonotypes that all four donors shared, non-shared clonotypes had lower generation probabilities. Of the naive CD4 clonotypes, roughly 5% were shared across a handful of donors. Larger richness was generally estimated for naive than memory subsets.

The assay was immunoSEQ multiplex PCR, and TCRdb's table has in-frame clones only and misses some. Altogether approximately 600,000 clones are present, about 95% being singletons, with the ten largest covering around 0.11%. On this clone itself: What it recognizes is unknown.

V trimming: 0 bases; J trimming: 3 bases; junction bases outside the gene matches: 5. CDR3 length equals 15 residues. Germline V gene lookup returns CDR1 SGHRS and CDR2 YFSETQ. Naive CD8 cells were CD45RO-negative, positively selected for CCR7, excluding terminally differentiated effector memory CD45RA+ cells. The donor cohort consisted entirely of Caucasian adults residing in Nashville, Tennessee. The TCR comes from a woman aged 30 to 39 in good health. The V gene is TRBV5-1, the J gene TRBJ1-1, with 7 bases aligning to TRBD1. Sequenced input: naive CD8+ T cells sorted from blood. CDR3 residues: CASSLGSGGDTEAFF. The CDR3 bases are TGCGCCAGCAGCTTGGGATCAGGGGGGGACACTGAAGCTTTCTTT.